This T cell receptor beta chain was sequenced during a study of cytomegalovirus exposure and HLA in healthy donors. Researchers ran the PCR with 60 Vbeta and 13 Jbeta primers. Using immunoSEQ multiplex PCR, the repertoire was profiled, and TCRdb retains in-frame clones only, with some absent. The repertoire holds some 120,000 clones, with over 70% as singletons. Germline-derived CDR1 and CDR2 are LNHDA and SQIVND (reference sequence). The CDR3 has 13 amino acids. V gave up 7 bases and J gave up 3 bases, with 10 bases separating them. The chain employs TRBV19 and TRBJ1-5, with unresolved D. The sample comprised PBMCs. This sequence was found in a woman between 50 and 59 years old in good health and CMV-seronegative. This chain's CDR3 is CASTYSPNQPQHF. DNA of the CDR3: TGTGCCAGTACGTATAGCCCCAATCAGCCCCAGCATTTT.